Following are 2 T cell receptor beta chains from one sample sequenced in a study of blood T cell repertoires in COVID-19. The assay was immunoSEQ multiplex PCR, and TCRdb's table has in-frame clones only and misses some. This sample carries some 250,000 clones, around 82% of them seen once, and the ten largest clones take 4.5% to 7%. Sample: peripheral blood. The receptors here all came from a man aged 80 or over with acute or convalescent COVID-19.

The chain employs TRBV6-1 and TRBJ1-5; D uncertain. With 2 bases removed from V and 7 bases from J, the gap between germline ends came to 9 bases. Germline-derived CDR1 and CDR2 are MNHNS and SASEGT. The CDR3 is made up of 13 amino acids. The CDR3 loop reads CASSELLRQPQHF. The CDR3 DNA is TGTGCCAGCAGTGAATTACTCAGGCAGCCCCAGCATTTT.

This chain uses TRBV28 with TRBJ1-3, with a tentative D call TRBD1 (6 bases). Germline values: CDR1 MDHEN, CDR2 SYDVKM. The CDR3 consists of 16 residues. V shed 6 bases and J shed 0 bases, with 15 bases lying between them. The CDR3 DNA reads TGTGCCAGCAGCTACCAACAGGGTAGCTCTGGAAACACCATATATTTT. This gives the protein CASSYQQGSSGNTIYF. The full variable domain, with the rest looked up from reference TRBV28 and TRBJ1-3, is DVKVTQSSRYLVKRTGEKVFLECVQDMDHENMFWYRQDPGLGLRLIYFSYDVKMKEKGDIPEGYSVSREKKERFSLILESASTNQTSMYLCASSYQQGSSGNTIYFGEGSWLTVV.